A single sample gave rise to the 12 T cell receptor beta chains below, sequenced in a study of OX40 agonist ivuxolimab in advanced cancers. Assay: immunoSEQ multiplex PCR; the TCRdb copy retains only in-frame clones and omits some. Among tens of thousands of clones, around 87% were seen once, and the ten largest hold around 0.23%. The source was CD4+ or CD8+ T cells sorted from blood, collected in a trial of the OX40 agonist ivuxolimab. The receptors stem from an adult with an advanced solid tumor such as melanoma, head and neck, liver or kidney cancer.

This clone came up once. CDR3 coding DNA: TGTGCCAGCAGCCCGTTCGGGACTAGCATGACCGGGGAGCTGTTTTTT. Its protein product is CASSPFGTSMTGELFF. The chain recombines TRBV14 with TRBJ2-2, with 9 bases matching TRBD2. The V segment lost 4 bases and the J segment 5 bases; nucleotides outside the gene matches: 8. This CDR3 is built from 16 residues. Germline V gene data show CDR1 as SGHDN and CDR2 as FVKESK.

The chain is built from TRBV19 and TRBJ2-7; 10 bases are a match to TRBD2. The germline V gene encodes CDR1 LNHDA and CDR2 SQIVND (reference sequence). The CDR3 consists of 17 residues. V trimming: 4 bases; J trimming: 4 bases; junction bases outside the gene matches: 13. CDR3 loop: CASSTDYSGRTYYEQYF. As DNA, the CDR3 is TGTGCCAGTAGTACAGACTATAGCGGGAGGACCTATTACGAGCAGTACTTC. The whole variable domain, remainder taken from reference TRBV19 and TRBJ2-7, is DGGITQSPKYLFRKEGQNVTLSCEQNLNHDAMYWYRQDPGQGLRLIYYSQIVNDFQKGDIAEGYSVSREKKESFPLTVTSAQKNPTAFYLCASSTDYSGRTYYEQYFGPGTRLTVT.

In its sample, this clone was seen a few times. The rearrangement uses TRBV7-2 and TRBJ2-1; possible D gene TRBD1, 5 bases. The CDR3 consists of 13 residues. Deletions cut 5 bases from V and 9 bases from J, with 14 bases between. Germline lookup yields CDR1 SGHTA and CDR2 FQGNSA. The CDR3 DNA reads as TGTGCCAGCAGCCCGCAGGGTCGCGGTGAGCAGTTCTTC. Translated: CASSPQGRGEQFF.

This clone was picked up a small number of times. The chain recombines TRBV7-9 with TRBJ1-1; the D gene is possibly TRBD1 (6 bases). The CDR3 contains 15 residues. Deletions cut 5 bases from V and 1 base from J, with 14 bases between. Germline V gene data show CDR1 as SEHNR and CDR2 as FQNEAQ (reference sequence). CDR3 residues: CASSLQGGGNTEAFF. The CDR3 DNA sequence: TGTGCCAGCAGCCTTCAGGGAGGGGGGAACACTGAAGCTTTCTTT.

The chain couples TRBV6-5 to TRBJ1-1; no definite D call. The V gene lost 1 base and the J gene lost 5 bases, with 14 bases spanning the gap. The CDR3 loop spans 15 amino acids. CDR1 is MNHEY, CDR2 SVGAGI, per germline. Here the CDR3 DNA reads TGTGCCAGCAGTTACTGGGCTTTCGGGGAGACTGAAGCTTTCTTT. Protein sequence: CASSYWAFGETEAFF.

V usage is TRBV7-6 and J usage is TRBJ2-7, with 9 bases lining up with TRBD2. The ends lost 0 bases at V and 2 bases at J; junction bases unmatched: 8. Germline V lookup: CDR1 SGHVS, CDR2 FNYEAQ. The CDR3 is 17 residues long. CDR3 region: CASSLASASGTAYEQYF. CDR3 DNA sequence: TGTGCCAGCAGCTTAGCGTCGGCTAGCGGGACAGCCTACGAGCAGTACTTC. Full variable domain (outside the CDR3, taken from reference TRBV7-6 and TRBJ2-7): GAGVSQSPRYKVTKRGQDVALRCDPISGHVSLYWYRQALGQGPEFLTYFNYEAQQDKSGLPNDRFSAERPEGSISTLTIQRTEQRDSAMYRCASSLASASGTAYEQYFGPGTRLTVT.

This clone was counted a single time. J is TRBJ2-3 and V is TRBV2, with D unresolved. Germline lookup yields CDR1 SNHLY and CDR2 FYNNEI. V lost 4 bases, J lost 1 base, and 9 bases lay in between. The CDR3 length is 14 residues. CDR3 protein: CASSADGGTDTQYF. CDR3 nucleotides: TGTGCCAGCAGTGCGGACGGAGGCACAGATACGCAGTATTTT.

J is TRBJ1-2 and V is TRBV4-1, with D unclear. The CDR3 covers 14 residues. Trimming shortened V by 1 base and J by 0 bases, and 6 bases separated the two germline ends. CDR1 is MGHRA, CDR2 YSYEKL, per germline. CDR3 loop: CASSQVRANYGYTF. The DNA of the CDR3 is TGCGCCAGCAGCCAAGTCAGAGCTAACTATGGCTACACCTTC.

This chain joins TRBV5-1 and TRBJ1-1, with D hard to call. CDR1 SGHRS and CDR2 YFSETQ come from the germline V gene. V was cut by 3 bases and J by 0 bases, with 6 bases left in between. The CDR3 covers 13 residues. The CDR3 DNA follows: TGCGCCAGCAGCTCAGACATGAACACTGAAGCTTTCTTT. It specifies CASSSDMNTEAFF.

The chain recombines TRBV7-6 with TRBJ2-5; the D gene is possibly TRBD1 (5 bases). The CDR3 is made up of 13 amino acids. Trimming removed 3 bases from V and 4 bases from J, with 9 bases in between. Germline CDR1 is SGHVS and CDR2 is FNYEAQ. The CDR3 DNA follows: TGTGCCAGCAGCTTTTTCAGGGCAGAGACCCAGTACTTC. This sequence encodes CASSFFRAETQYF.

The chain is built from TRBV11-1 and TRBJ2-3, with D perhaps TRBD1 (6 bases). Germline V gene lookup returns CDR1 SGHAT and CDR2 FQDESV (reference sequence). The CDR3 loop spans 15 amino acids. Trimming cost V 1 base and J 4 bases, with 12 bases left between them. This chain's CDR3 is CASSLGTGGADTQYF. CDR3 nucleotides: TGTGCCAGCAGCTTAGGAACTGGGGGCGCAGATACGCAGTATTTT.

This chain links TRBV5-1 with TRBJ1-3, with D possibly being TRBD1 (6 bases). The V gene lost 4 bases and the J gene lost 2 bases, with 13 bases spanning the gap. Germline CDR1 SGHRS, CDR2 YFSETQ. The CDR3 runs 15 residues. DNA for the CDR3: TGCGCCAGCAGCCGGGAGACAGGAACTGGAAACACCATATATTTT. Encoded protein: CASSRETGTGNTIYF.